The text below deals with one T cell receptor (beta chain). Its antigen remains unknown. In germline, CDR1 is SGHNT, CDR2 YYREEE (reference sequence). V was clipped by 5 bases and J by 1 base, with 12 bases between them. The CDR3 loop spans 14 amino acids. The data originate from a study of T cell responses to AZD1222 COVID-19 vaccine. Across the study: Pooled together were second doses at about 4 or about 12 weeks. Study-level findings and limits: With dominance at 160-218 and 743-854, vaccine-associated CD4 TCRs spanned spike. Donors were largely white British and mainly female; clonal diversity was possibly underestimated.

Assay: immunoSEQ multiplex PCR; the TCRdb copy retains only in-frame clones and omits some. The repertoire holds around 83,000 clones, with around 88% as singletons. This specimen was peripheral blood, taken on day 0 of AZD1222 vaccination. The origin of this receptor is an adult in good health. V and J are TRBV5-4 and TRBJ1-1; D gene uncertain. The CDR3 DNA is TGTGCCAGCAGTCGGACGTCGGGGAACACTGAAGCTTTCTTT. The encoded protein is CASSRTSGNTEAFF.